These 10 T cell receptor beta chains were all obtained from the same sample, sequenced in a study of control samples from healthy donors and cancer patients. The repertoire was sequenced with immunoSEQ multiplex PCR; TCRdb's copy has only in-frame clones and lacks some. The data hold about 120,000 clones, with approximately 93% observed a single time. The material sequenced was blood. The receptors shown here come from a man between 25 and 39 years old in good health.

The gene calls are TRBV10-3 and TRBJ1-2; unclear D gene. Germline V gene sequence: CDR1 ENHRY, CDR2 SYGVKD. CDR3 length equals 13 residues. Between the trimmed V and J ends, which lost 2 bases and 8 bases, there was a span of 12 bases. CDR3 amino acids: CAISEDDGWGYTF. CDR3 sequence (DNA): TGTGCCATCAGTGAGGATGATGGGTGGGGCTACACCTTC.

The chain uses TRBV2 and TRBJ1-5; TRBD1 agrees at 8 bases. This CDR3 region has 14 residues. Germline values: CDR1 SNHLY, CDR2 FYNNEI. After removal of 7 bases from V and 1 base from J, the junction contained 3 bases not matched to a gene. CDR3 region: CASNTGGSNQPQHF. CDR3 DNA: TGTGCCAGCAACACAGGGGGAAGCAATCAGCCCCAGCATTTT.

A remark on this clone: In the same sample, other DNA sequences code for this CDR3. The V gene is TRBV5-1, the J gene TRBJ1-1; possibly TRBD1 for D (5 bases). The V gene lost 4 bases and the J gene lost 0 bases, with 7 bases spanning the gap. The V gene's germline CDR1 is SGHRS and CDR2 YFSETQ. This CDR3 contains 13 residues. The CDR3 sequence: CASSQGLNTEAFF. Written as DNA, the CDR3 is TGCGCCAGCAGCCAGGGATTGAACACTGAAGCTTTCTTT.

J is TRBJ2-3 and V is TRBV6-5; 9 bases align to TRBD2. CDR3 length: 15 residues. The germline CDR1 and CDR2 sequences are MNHEY and SVGAGI. V lost 8 bases to trimming and J lost 3 bases; unmatched junction nucleotides: 9. CDR3 sequence reads: CASRHGLAGTDTQYF. The CDR3 nucleotides read TGTGCCAGCCGCCACGGGCTAGCGGGGACAGATACGCAGTATTTT.

The chain couples TRBV7-8 to TRBJ2-7, with D maybe TRBD1 (5 bases). The CDR3 length is 15 residues. Trimming shortened V by 1 base and J by 9 bases, and 19 bases separated the two germline ends. Per germline, CDR1 SGHVS and CDR2 FQNEAQ. CDR3: CASSLVAGLSAAQYF. The CDR3, as DNA: TGTGCCAGCAGCTTAGTGGCAGGGTTAAGTGCTGCGCAGTACTTC.

The chain couples TRBV7-3 to TRBJ2-3; unclear D gene. The V end lost 2 bases, the J end lost 2 bases, and 5 bases lay between the germline ends. CDR3 length: 13 amino acids. Germline assignment: CDR1 SGHTA and CDR2 FQGTGA. As DNA, the CDR3 is TGTGCCAGCAGCTTATTCGTCACAGATACGCAGTATTTT. As protein: CASSLFVTDTQYF. The entire variable domain, with the rest obtained from reference TRBV7-3 and TRBJ2-3, is as follows: GAGVSQTPSNKVTEKGKYVELRCDPISGHTALYWYRQSLGQGPEFLIYFQGTGAADDSGLPNDRFFAVRPEGSVSTLKIQRTERGDSAVYLCASSLFVTDTQYFGPGTRLTVL.

This clone was seen just once. The chain combines TRBV6-5 with TRBJ2-3, with TRBD1 matching over 8 bases. There are 14 residues in the CDR3. Germline lookup yields CDR1 MNHEY and CDR2 SVGAGI. Germline trimming cut 8 bases from V and 6 bases from J; bases unmatched to any gene: 10. DNA for the CDR3: TGTGCCAGCTCCCGCGGACAGGGAGCCGATACGCAGTATTTT. This gives the protein CASSRGQGADTQYF.

The chain recombines TRBV15 with TRBJ1-1; no clear D gene. Trimming took 0 bases from V and 8 from J, leaving 7 bases between them. The V gene's germline CDR1 is LNHNV and CDR2 YYDKDF (reference sequence). The CDR3 sequence is 12 residues long. The CDR3 reads CATSRDLSEAFF. CDR3 DNA: TGTGCCACCAGCAGAGATCTCTCGGAAGCTTTCTTT.

The genes are TRBV6-5 and TRBJ1-2, with a tentative D call TRBD1 (6 bases). Per the germline V gene, CDR1 is MNHEY and CDR2 is SVGAGI. Trimming stripped 1 base from V and 4 bases from J, with 13 bases between. The CDR3 runs to 15 residues. The CDR3 sequence: CASSYFQGPPYGYTF. CDR3 bases: TGTGCCAGCAGTTACTTTCAGGGGCCCCCCTATGGCTACACCTTC.

The genes are TRBV7-2 and TRBJ2-6; D tentatively reads TRBD1 or TRBD2 (6 bases each). Germline values: CDR1 SGHTA, CDR2 FQGNSA. This CDR3 comprises 17 residues. Trimming shortened V by 2 bases and J by 0 bases, and 11 bases separated the two germline ends. The CDR3 nucleotides are TGTGCCAGCAGCTTACGGGGGCCACTCTCTGGGGCCAACGTCCTGACTTTC. Its translation: CASSLRGPLSGANVLTF.